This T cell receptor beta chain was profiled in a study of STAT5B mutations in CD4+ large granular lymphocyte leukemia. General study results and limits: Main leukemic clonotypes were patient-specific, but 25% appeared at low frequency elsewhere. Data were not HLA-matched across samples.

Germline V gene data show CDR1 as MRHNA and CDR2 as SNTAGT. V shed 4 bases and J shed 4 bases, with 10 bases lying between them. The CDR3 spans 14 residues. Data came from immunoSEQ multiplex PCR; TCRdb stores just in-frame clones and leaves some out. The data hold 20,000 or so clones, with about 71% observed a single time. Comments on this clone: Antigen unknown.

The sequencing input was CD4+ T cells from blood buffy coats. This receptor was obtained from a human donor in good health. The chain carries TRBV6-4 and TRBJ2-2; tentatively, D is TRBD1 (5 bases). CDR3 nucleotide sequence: TGTGCCAGCAGTGCCCAGGGTTTCACCGGGGAGCTGTTTTTT. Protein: CASSAQGFTGELFF.